This record concerns one T cell receptor beta chain sequence. Other DNA sequences in the sample encode the same CDR3. The data originate from a study of shared clonotypes between healthy human individuals. Generated by immunoSEQ multiplex PCR, the TCRdb table keeps only in-frame clones and is missing some. The sample lists 2 million to 2.5 million clones, less than 95% occurring once. J was trimmed by 7 bases and V by 6 bases; bases with no gene match: 5. The CDR3 sequence is 14 residues long. The V gene's germline CDR1 is MNHNY and CDR2 SVGAGI (reference sequence). This receptor was taken from a man younger than 30 in good health. Some clones in this sample may be carry-over from other donors' samples. The chain carries TRBV6-6 and TRBJ1-4; 10 positions match TRBD1. The source material was naive CD4+ T cells from PBMCs. Subset in this sample: CD45RA+ positively selected. CDR3 sequence reads: CASRRTGGIEKLFF. CDR3 coding DNA: TGTGCCAGCAGACGGACAGGGGGAATTGAAAAACTGTTTTTT.